This is a list of T cell receptor beta chains from one sample in a study of control samples from healthy donors and cancer patients. TCRdb keeps only in-frame clones here, not all; method: immunoSEQ multiplex PCR. The repertoire holds 150,000 to 200,000 clones, with about nine tenths as singletons. Sequences were obtained from blood. The receptors were sampled from a woman aged 25 to 39 in good health. Each CDR3 is given with its conserved first and last residue. The D gene is left open where the match is weak. A clone size is listed for some rows: how often the clone was seen (once, few, many), or a class if it is expanded.

v_gene: TRBV11-2; d_gene: TRBD1; abundance: -; j_gene: TRBJ1-1; CDR3aa: CASSLALTGGTEAFF; CDR3nt: TGTGCCAGCAGCTTAGCCTTGACAGGGGGCACTGAAGCTTTCTTT
v_gene: TRBV6-5; d_gene: -; abundance: -; j_gene: TRBJ1-5; CDR3aa: CASTELGEGTQPQHF; CDR3nt: TGTGCCAGCACCGAATTAGGGGAGGGCACTCAGCCCCAGCATTTT
v_gene: TRBV19; d_gene: -; abundance: -; j_gene: TRBJ2-3; CDR3aa: CASSIGATTDTQYF; CDR3nt: TGTGCCAGTAGTATAGGAGCCACCACAGATACGCAGTATTTT
v_gene: TRBV20-1; d_gene: -; abundance: -; j_gene: TRBJ1-1; CDR3aa: CSASSRPNTEAFF; CDR3nt: TGCAGTGCTAGTTCCAGGCCCAACACTGAAGCTTTCTTT
v_gene: TRBV11-3; d_gene: -; abundance: -; j_gene: TRBJ1-4; CDR3aa: CASSPSWVEEKLFF; CDR3nt: TGTGCCAGCAGCCCCTCGTGGGTGGAAGAAAAACTGTTTTTT
v_gene: TRBV15; d_gene: -; abundance: -; j_gene: TRBJ2-5; CDR3aa: CATSRDVGGETQYF; CDR3nt: TGTGCCACCAGCAGAGATGTCGGGGGCGAGACCCAGTACTTC
v_gene: TRBV5-1; d_gene: TRBD2; abundance: -; j_gene: TRBJ2-7; CDR3aa: CASRTTSGAAYEQYF; CDR3nt: TGCGCCAGCAGGACGACTAGCGGGGCGGCCTACGAGCAGTACTTC
v_gene: TRBV7-2; d_gene: TRBD2; abundance: -; j_gene: TRBJ2-1; CDR3aa: CASSLGLAGGDEQFF; CDR3nt: TGTGCCAGCAGCTTAGGGCTAGCGGGGGGGGATGAGCAGTTCTTC
v_gene: TRBV15; d_gene: TRBD1; abundance: -; j_gene: TRBJ2-5; CDR3aa: CATSRDQGAETQYF; CDR3nt: TGTGCCACCAGCAGAGATCAGGGGGCTGAGACCCAGTACTTC
v_gene: TRBV25-1; d_gene: -; abundance: -; j_gene: TRBJ1-1; CDR3aa: CASSYRNTEAFF; CDR3nt: TGTGCCAGCAGTTACAGGAACACTGAAGCTTTCTTT
v_gene: TRBV5-1; d_gene: TRBD2; abundance: -; j_gene: TRBJ2-5; CDR3aa: CASSLGLAQETQYF; CDR3nt: TGCGCCAGCAGCTTGGGACTAGCGCAAGAGACCCAGTACTTC
v_gene: TRBV29-1; d_gene: -; abundance: -; j_gene: TRBJ2-3; CDR3aa: CSVVPSGPGTDTQYF; CDR3nt: TGCAGCGTTGTACCGTCGGGTCCGGGCACAGATACGCAGTATTTT
v_gene: TRBV12-3/TRBV12-4; d_gene: -; abundance: -; j_gene: TRBJ2-7; CDR3aa: CASSFGSSYEQYF; CDR3nt: TGTGCCAGCAGTTTCGGCAGCTCCTACGAGCAGTACTTC
v_gene: TRBV10-3; d_gene: -; abundance: once; j_gene: TRBJ1-1; CDR3aa: CAISESTTEAFF; CDR3nt: TGTGCCATCAGTGAGTCGACCACTGAAGCTTTCTTT
v_gene: TRBV12-3/TRBV12-4; d_gene: TRBD1; abundance: -; j_gene: TRBJ2-5; CDR3aa: CASSPWTGETQYF; CDR3nt: TGTGCCAGCAGTCCATGGACAGGCGAGACCCAGTACTTC
v_gene: TRBV4-1; d_gene: TRBD1; abundance: -; j_gene: TRBJ2-4; CDR3aa: CASSQVGTGANIQYF; CDR3nt: TGCGCCAGCAGCCAAGTCGGGACAGGGGCAAACATTCAGTACTTC
v_gene: TRBV13; d_gene: -; abundance: -; j_gene: TRBJ2-1; CDR3aa: CASSPQDYNEQFF; CDR3nt: TGTGCCAGCAGCCCCCAAGACTACAATGAGCAGTTCTTC
v_gene: TRBV6-5; d_gene: TRBD1; abundance: -; j_gene: TRBJ1-5; CDR3aa: CASSKQGDSNQPQHF; CDR3nt: TGTGCCAGCAGTAAACAGGGGGATAGCAATCAGCCCCAGCATTTT
v_gene: TRBV29-1; d_gene: -; abundance: -; j_gene: TRBJ2-7; CDR3aa: CSVVLAYEQYF; CDR3nt: TGCAGCGTTGTTCTGGCCTACGAGCAGTACTTC
v_gene: TRBV6-2/TRBV6-3; d_gene: -; abundance: -; j_gene: TRBJ1-1; CDR3aa: CASSYRAGGPNTEAFF; CDR3nt: TGTGCCAGCAGTTACAGGGCTGGGGGGCCGAACACTGAAGCTTTCTTT
v_gene: TRBV10-2; d_gene: TRBD1; abundance: few; j_gene: TRBJ1-1; CDR3aa: CASSDHQGGWNTEAFF; CDR3nt: TGCGCCAGCAGTGACCACCAGGGGGGGTGGAACACTGAAGCTTTCTTT
v_gene: TRBV14; d_gene: -; abundance: -; j_gene: TRBJ2-7; CDR3aa: CASSQGGLEQYF; CDR3nt: TGTGCCAGCAGCCAAGGGGGGCTCGAGCAGTACTTC
v_gene: TRBV11-3; d_gene: -; abundance: few; j_gene: TRBJ2-1; CDR3aa: CASSFSGSSYNEQFF; CDR3nt: TGTGCCAGCAGCTTTAGCGGAAGCTCCTACAATGAGCAGTTCTTC
v_gene: TRBV27; d_gene: TRBD2; abundance: -; j_gene: TRBJ2-7; CDR3aa: CASRHRDYSYEQYF; CDR3nt: TGTGCCAGCAGGCACCGGGACTACTCCTACGAGCAGTACTTC
v_gene: TRBV4-1; d_gene: -; abundance: once; j_gene: TRBJ2-3; CDR3aa: CASSQDGVPTDTQYF; CDR3nt: TGCGCCAGCAGCCAAGACGGGGTCCCCACAGATACGCAGTATTTT
v_gene: TRBV5-4; d_gene: -; abundance: many; j_gene: TRBJ1-4; CDR3aa: CASSFAARSGEKLFF; CDR3nt: TGTGCCAGCAGCTTCGCCGCCAGGTCGGGGGAAAAACTGTTTTTT
v_gene: TRBV18; d_gene: -; abundance: -; j_gene: TRBJ2-5; CDR3aa: CASSPGRETQYF; CDR3nt: TGTGCCAGCTCACCAGGGAGGGAGACCCAGTACTTC
v_gene: TRBV11-2; d_gene: -; abundance: -; j_gene: TRBJ2-7; CDR3aa: CASSLVPGQGTYEQYF; CDR3nt: TGTGCCAGCAGCTTAGTTCCCGGACAAGGAACCTACGAGCAGTACTTC
v_gene: TRBV9; d_gene: TRBD1; abundance: once; j_gene: TRBJ2-5; CDR3aa: CASSAGQGNRQETQYF; CDR3nt: TGTGCCAGCAGCGCGGGACAGGGCAACCGGCAAGAGACCCAGTACTTC
v_gene: TRBV6-1; d_gene: TRBD2; abundance: once; j_gene: TRBJ2-2; CDR3aa: CASSEGTSLAGVTGELFF; CDR3nt: TGTGCCAGCAGTGAAGGGACATCCTTAGCGGGGGTCACCGGGGAGCTGTTTTTT
v_gene: TRBV6-5; d_gene: -; abundance: -; j_gene: TRBJ1-1; CDR3aa: CASSYRKMNTEAFF; CDR3nt: TGTGCCAGCAGTTACAGGAAGATGAACACTGAAGCTTTCTTT
v_gene: TRBV7-8; d_gene: -; abundance: -; j_gene: TRBJ2-3; CDR3aa: CASSLAETDTQYF; CDR3nt: TGTGCCAGCAGCTTAGCGGAGACAGATACGCAGTATTTT
v_gene: TRBV6-5; d_gene: -; abundance: -; j_gene: TRBJ1-5; CDR3aa: CASSHDTGGNQPQHF; CDR3nt: TGTGCCAGCAGCCACGACACGGGGGGCAATCAGCCCCAGCATTTT